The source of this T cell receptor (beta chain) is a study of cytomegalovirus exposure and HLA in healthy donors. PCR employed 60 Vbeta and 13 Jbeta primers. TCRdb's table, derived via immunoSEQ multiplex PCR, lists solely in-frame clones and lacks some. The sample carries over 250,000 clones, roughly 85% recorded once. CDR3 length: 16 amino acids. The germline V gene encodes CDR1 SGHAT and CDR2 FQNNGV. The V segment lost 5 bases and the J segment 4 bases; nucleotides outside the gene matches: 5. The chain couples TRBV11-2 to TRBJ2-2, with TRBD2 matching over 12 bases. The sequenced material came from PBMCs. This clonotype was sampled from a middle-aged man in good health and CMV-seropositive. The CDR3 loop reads CASSLGLAGSTGELFF. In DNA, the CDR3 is TGTGCCAGCAGCCTCGGACTAGCGGGAAGCACCGGGGAGCTGTTTTTT.